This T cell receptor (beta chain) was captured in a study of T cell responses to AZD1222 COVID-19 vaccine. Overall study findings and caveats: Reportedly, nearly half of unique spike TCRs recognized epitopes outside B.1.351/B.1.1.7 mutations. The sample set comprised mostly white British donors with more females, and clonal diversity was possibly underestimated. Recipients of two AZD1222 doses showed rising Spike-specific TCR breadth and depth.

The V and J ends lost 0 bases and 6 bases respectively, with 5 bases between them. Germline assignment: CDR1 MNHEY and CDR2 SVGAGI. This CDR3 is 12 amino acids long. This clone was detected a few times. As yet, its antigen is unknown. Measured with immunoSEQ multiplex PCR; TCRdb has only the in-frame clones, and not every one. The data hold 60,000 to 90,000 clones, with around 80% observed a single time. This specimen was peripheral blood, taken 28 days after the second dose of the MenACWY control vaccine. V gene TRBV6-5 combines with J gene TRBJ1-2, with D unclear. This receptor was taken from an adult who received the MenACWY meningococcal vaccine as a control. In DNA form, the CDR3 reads TGTGCCAGCAGTTACTCCGGCCATGGCTACACCTTC. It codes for CASSYSGHGYTF.